Shown below are 5 T cell receptor beta chains from a single sample sequenced in a study of blood T cells in healthy people across ages. PCR was performed a second time for about 6 to 12 cycles using a sample-barcoded 5' primer and a J-beta primer mix. TCRdb itself ran the 5' RACE reads through MiXCR, one entry per CDR3 protein. The repertoire includes roughly 1,500,000 distinct CDR3 sequences, roughly 45% of them detected once, and approximately 7.9% sits in the top ten. Sequenced input: blood. The receptors were gathered from a woman under 30 in good health.

This clonotype was found many times. The chain combines TRBV9 with TRBJ2-3; D ambiguous. V was clipped by 0 bases and J by 2 bases, with 4 bases between them. The CDR3 extends over 13 amino acids. Germline CDR1 reads SGDLS; CDR2 reads YYNGEE. In DNA form, the CDR3 reads TGTGCCAGCAGCGTAGACTTCACAGATACGCAGTATTTT. As protein: CASSVDFTDTQYF.

This clonotype was seen ten or more times. The genes are TRBV29-1 and TRBJ2-1; TRBD2 is a possible D gene (6 bases). The V and J ends lost 5 bases and 7 bases respectively, with 18 bases between them. The V gene's germline CDR1 is SQVTM and CDR2 ANQGSEA. This CDR3 region has 14 residues. CDR3: CSVSRGTGGNEQFF. DNA of the CDR3: TGCAGCGTTTCTCGGGGGACCGGGGGTAATGAGCAGTTCTTC.

This clonotype has just a few counts. This may arise from a read error, as a much more abundant clone is one base away. V gene TRBV27 combines with J gene TRBJ2-3; D gene unclear. The length of the CDR3 is 11 residues. V lost 7 bases, J lost 2 bases, and 4 bases lay in between. CDR1 is MNHEY and CDR2 is SMNVEV in the germline V gene (reference sequence). The CDR3 protein is CASITTDTQYF. The CDR3 coding sequence is TGTGCCAGCATCACCACAGATACGCAGTATTTT.

The chain is built from TRBV23-1 and TRBJ1-1; 10 bases fit TRBD1. TRBV23-1 is sorted into the ORF group, with uncertain function. V dropped 8 bases and J dropped 3; count of bases not matched to a gene: 6. This CDR3 region has 14 residues. The CDR3 loop is CASCSGTGDTEAFF. As DNA, the CDR3 is TGCGCCAGCTGTTCCGGGACAGGGGACACTGAAGCTTTCTTT.

This clonotype was found many times. The chain employs TRBV7-2 and TRBJ1-1; D is perhaps TRBD1 (5 bases). The CDR3 spans 13 residues. With 2 bases removed from V and 7 bases from J, the gap between germline ends came to 11 bases. Germline V gene sequence: CDR1 SGHTA, CDR2 FQGNSA. As DNA, the CDR3 is TGTGCCAGCAGCTTAAATGGACAACTTGAAGCTTTCTTT. This encodes CASSLNGQLEAFF.